The 14 T cell receptor beta chains presented below share a single source sample, sequenced in a study of shared clonotypes between healthy human individuals. TCRdb's table, derived via immunoSEQ multiplex PCR, lists solely in-frame clones and lacks some. The sample has roughly 500,000 clones; 60% to 80% are singletons. The specimen was PBMCs. The receptors come from a woman in her 40s in good health. Some clones in this sample may be carry-over from other donors' samples.

V is TRBV6-5 and J is TRBJ1-5; TRBD1 agrees at 9 bases. Germline CDR1 and CDR2: MNHEY and SVGAGI. The CDR3 is 14 residues long. V lost 4 bases to trimming and J lost 5 bases; unmatched junction nucleotides: 3. The CDR3 here is CASSSGQGDQPQHF. In DNA, the CDR3 is TGTGCCAGCAGTTCGGGACAGGGAGATCAGCCCCAGCATTTT.

The chain uses TRBV25-1 and TRBJ2-1, with 7 bases matching TRBD2. Trimming cost V 7 bases and J 4 bases; bases outside gene matches: 10. Germline V CDR1 and CDR2: MGHDK, SYGVNS. The length of the CDR3 is 15 residues. Here the CDR3 reads CASTGSGGLYNEQFF. As DNA, the CDR3 is TGTGCCAGCACCGGCTCGGGAGGCCTATACAATGAGCAGTTCTTC.

The gene calls are TRBV7-9 and TRBJ2-7; 8 nucleotides align to TRBD1. The CDR3 totals 13 residues. V trimming: 5 bases; J trimming: 6 bases; junction bases outside the gene matches: 6. Germline CDR1 and CDR2: SEHNR and FQNEAQ (reference sequence). The CDR3 loop is CASSQGQGGEQYF. The CDR3 region has the DNA TGTGCCAGCAGCCAAGGACAGGGCGGCGAGCAGTACTTC.

The chain has TRBV25-1 and TRBJ2-6; D is uncertain. This CDR3 is built from 16 residues. Trimming shortened V by 0 bases and J by 0 bases, and 6 bases separated the two germline ends. The V gene's germline CDR1 is MGHDK and CDR2 SYGVNS. As DNA, the CDR3 is TGTGCCAGCAGTGAATATTCGTCCTCTGGGGCCAACGTCCTGACTTTC. It is translated as CASSEYSSSGANVLTF.

The chain uses TRBV19 and TRBJ1-4; no reliable D call. The V end lost 1 base, the J end lost 5 bases, and 8 bases lay between the germline ends. In germline, CDR1 is LNHDA, CDR2 SQIVND (reference sequence). The CDR3 is 14 residues long. In nucleotides, the CDR3 is TGTGCCAGTAGTATAGGAACCGGAAATGAAAAACTGTTTTTT. As protein: CASSIGTGNEKLFF.

The chain combines TRBV30 with TRBJ1-3; D gene ambiguous. Germline CDR1 GTSNPN, CDR2 SVGIG (reference sequence). The CDR3 runs 14 residues. The V gene lost 2 bases and the J gene lost 2 bases, with 10 bases spanning the gap. CDR3 coding DNA: TGTGCCTGGAGTCCAGGTTCGGCTGGAAACACCATATATTTT. As protein: CAWSPGSAGNTIYF.

The gene calls are TRBV6-5 and TRBJ2-7, with D possibly being TRBD1 (6 bases). The CDR3 length is 15 residues. Per germline, CDR1 MNHEY and CDR2 SVGAGI. The V gene lost 2 bases and the J gene lost 2 bases, with 13 bases spanning the gap. The CDR3 sequence: CASSYNRVPTYEQYF. The CDR3 DNA reads as TGTGCCAGCAGTTACAACAGGGTACCTACCTACGAGCAGTACTTC.

This clone was recorded a few times. This sample includes further DNA sequences coding for the same CDR3. This chain joins TRBV5-1 and TRBJ1-3; a weak D match, TRBD1 (6 bases). This CDR3 is built from 15 residues. V gave up 0 bases and J gave up 4 bases, with 11 bases separating them. In germline, CDR1 is SGHRS, CDR2 YFSETQ. The CDR3 protein is CASSLEGGTGNTIYF. For the CDR3, the DNA is TGCGCCAGCAGCTTGGAGGGGGGCACAGGAAACACCATATATTTT.

V and J are TRBV29-1 and TRBJ2-7; maybe TRBD2 (6 bases). The ends were cut back, 4 bases at V and 6 bases at J, with 13 bases in the middle. Germline V gene data show CDR1 as SQVTM and CDR2 as ANQGSEA. CDR3 length: 12 amino acids. The CDR3 nucleotides read TGCAGCGTTGTTCAAGCGGGCGGCGAGCAGTACTTC. It specifies CSVVQAGGEQYF.

A note on this clone: At one end, the junction sequence differs from germline, possibly due to a read error. Other DNA sequences from this sample encode an identical CDR3 as well. V and J are TRBV15 and TRBJ2-7; D call uncertain. This CDR3 spans 17 amino acids. CDR1 is LNHNV, CDR2 YYDKDF, per germline (reference sequence). The DNA of the CDR3 is TGTGCCACCAGCAGAGATCCCGATATCATTCAAACCTATGAGCAGTACTTC. Its protein is CATSRDPDIIQTYEQYF.

The chain carries TRBV2 and TRBJ1-2; 9 positions agree with TRBD1. The junction had 4 bases not matched to a gene; V was cut back by 3 bases and J by 8 bases. The CDR3 contains 13 residues. CDR1 is SNHLY and CDR2 is FYNNEI in the germline V gene. The CDR3 nucleotides read TGTGCCAGCAGTGATCGGACAGGGGTAGGCTACACCTTC. Translating it yields CASSDRTGVGYTF.

The chain is built from TRBV9 and TRBJ1-1, with D uncertain. The germline CDR1 and CDR2 sequences are SGDLS and YYNGEE. Deletions cut 0 bases from V and 0 bases from J, with 9 bases between. The CDR3 covers 15 residues. In DNA, the CDR3 is TGTGCCAGCAGCGTAGATCCAGGCTTGAACACTGAAGCTTTCTTT. The encoded protein is CASSVDPGLNTEAFF.

This rearrangement joins TRBV7-2 to TRBJ1-2, with D perhaps matching TRBD1 (6 bases). The CDR3 totals 14 residues. Germline loops: CDR1 SGHTA, CDR2 FQGNSA. Between the trimmed V and J ends, which lost 1 base and 7 bases, there was a span of 13 bases. The CDR3 is CASSLVTGGGGYTF. CDR3 bases: TGTGCCAGCAGCTTAGTAACAGGAGGGGGTGGCTACACCTTC.

The gene calls are TRBV30 and TRBJ2-2, with D possibly being TRBD2 (7 bases). Germline loops: CDR1 GTSNPN, CDR2 SVGIG (reference sequence). V was cut by 6 bases and J by 3 bases, with 23 bases left in between. The CDR3 sequence is 17 residues long. The CDR3 DNA reads as TGTGCCTGTAGTAGGGGGAGGCTAGCGGACCACACCGGGGAGCTGTTTTTT. Residues: CACSRGRLADHTGELFF.